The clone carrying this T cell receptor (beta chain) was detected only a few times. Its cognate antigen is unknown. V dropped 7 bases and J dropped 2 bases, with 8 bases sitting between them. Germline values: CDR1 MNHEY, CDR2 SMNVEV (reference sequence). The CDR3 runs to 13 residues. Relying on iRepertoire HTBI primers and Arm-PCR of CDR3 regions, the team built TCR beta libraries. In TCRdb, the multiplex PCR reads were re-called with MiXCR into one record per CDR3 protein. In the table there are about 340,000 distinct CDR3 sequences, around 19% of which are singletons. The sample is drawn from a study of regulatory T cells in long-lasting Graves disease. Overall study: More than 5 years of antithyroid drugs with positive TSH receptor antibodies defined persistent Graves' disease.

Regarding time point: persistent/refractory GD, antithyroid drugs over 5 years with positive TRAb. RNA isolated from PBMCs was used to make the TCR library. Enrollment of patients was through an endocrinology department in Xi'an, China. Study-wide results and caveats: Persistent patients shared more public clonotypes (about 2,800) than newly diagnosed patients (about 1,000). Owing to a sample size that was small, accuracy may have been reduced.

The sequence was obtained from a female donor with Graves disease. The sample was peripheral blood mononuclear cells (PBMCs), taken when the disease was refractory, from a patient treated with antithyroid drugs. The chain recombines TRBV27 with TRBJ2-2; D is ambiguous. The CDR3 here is CASKDLNTGELFF. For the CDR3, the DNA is TGTGCCAGCAAAGACCTTAACACCGGGGAGCTGTTTTTT.